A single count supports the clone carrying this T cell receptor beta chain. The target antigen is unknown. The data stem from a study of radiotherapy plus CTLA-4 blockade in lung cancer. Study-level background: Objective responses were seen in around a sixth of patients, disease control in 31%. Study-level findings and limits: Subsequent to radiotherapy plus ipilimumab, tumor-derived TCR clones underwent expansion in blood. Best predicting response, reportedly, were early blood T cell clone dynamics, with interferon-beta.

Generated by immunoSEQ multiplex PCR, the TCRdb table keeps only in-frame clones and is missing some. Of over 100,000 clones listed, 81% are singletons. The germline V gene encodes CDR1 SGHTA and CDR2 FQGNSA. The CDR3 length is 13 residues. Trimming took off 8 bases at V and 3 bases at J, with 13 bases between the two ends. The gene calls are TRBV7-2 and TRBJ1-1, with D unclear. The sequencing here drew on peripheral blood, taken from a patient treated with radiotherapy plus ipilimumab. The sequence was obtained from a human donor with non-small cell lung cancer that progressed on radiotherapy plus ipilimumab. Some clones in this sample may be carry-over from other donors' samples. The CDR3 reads CASGNRLDTEAFF. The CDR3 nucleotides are TGTGCCAGCGGAAACCGATTAGACACTGAAGCTTTCTTT.